This TCR beta chain was retrieved from a study of blood T cell repertoires in COVID-19. Turning to the study itself: PBMCs, B-cell-depleted T cells, or T cells were the source of the cDNA or gDNA that made up the material.

As processed by the authors: Counts of nucleated cells, estimated from reference gene primer amplification, were obtained. Assay used: immunoSEQ multiplex PCR; TCRdb lists only in-frame clones, some missing. V and J calls and clone size are copied from that table; D and trimming were computed from the DNA. The sample holds around 58,000 clones; less than 85% are singletons and the top ten take about 5.8%. Germline CDR1 and CDR2: MGHDK and SYGVNS. The V segment lost 5 bases and the J segment 5 bases; nucleotides outside the gene matches: 2. There are 14 residues in the CDR3. Sequencing was done on a sample of peripheral blood. J is TRBJ1-6 and V is TRBV25-1, with 8 bases identical to TRBD1. This TCR came from a human donor in a cohort sampled during active COVID-19. The CDR3 bases are TGTGCCAGCAGTTGGGACAGGAATAATTCACCCCTCCACTTT. Protein sequence: CASSWDRNNSPLHF. The full variable domain, completed using reference TRBV25-1 and TRBJ1-6, is EADIYQTPRYLVIGTGKKITLECSQTMGHDKMYWYQQDPGMELHLIHYSYGVNSTEKGDLSSESTVSRIRTEHFPLTLESARPSHTSQYLCASSWDRNNSPLHFGNGTRLTVT.